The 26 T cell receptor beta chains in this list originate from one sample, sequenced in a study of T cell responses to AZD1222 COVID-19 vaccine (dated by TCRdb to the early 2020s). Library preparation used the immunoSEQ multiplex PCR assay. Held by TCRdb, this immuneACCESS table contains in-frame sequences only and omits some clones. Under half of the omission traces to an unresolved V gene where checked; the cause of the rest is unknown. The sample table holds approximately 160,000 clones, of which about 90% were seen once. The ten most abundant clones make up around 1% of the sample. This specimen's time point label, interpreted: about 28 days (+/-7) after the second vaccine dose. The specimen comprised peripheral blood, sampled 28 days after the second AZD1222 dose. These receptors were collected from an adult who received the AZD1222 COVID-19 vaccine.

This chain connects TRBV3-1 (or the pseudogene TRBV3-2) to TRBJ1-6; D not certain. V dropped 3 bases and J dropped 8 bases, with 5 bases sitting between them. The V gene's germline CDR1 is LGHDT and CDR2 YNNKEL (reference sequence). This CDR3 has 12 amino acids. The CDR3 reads CASSHLYSPLHF. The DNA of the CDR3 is TGTGCCAGCAGCCATTTATATTCACCCCTCCACTTT.

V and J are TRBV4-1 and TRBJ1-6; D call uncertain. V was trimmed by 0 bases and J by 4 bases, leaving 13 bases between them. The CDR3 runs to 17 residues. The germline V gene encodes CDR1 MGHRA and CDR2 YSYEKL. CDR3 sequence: CASSQERRVSYNSPLHF. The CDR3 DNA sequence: TGCGCCAGCAGCCAAGAACGGCGGGTGTCGTATAATTCACCCCTCCACTTT.

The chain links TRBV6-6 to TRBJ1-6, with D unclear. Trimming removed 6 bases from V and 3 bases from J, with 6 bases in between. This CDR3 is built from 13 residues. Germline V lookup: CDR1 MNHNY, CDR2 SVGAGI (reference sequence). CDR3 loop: CASRSYYNSPLHF. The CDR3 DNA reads TGTGCCAGCAGATCCTACTATAATTCACCCCTCCACTTT.

DNA of the CDR3: TGTGCCAGCAGCACCTTTGGGGCCGGCTATGGCTACACCTTC. It yields the protein CASSTFGAGYGYTF. This chain links TRBV9 with TRBJ1-2; weak D call: TRBD1 (5 bases). Germline loops: CDR1 SGDLS, CDR2 YYNGEE. CDR3 length: 14 amino acids. Deletions cut 4 bases from V and 4 bases from J, with 14 bases between.

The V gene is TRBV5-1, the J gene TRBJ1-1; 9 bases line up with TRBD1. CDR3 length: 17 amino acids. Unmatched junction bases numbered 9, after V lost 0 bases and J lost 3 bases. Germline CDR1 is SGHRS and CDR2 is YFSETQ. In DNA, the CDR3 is TGCGCCAGCAGCTTGGGGGGTACCGGGACAGGGTACACTGAAGCTTTCTTT. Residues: CASSLGGTGTGYTEAFF. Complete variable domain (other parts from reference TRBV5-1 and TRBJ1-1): KAGVTQTPRYLIKTRGQQVTLSCSPISGHRSVSWYQQTPGQGLQFLFEYFSETQRNKGNFPGRFSGRQFSNSRSEMNVSTLELGDSALYLCASSLGGTGTGYTEAFFGQGTRLTVV.

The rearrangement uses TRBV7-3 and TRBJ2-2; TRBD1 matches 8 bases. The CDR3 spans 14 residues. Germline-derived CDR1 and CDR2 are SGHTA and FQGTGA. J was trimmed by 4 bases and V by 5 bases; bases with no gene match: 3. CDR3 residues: CASSLQGATGELFF. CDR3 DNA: TGTGCCAGCAGCCTCCAGGGGGCCACCGGGGAGCTGTTTTTT.

CDR3 sequence reads: CASSQGGGIQYF. Written as DNA, the CDR3 is TGTGCCAGCAGCCAAGGGGGAGGCATTCAGTACTTC. The chain carries TRBV3-1 (or the pseudogene TRBV3-2) and TRBJ2-4, with D perhaps matching TRBD2 (6 bases). From germline, CDR1 is LGHDT and CDR2 YNNKEL (reference sequence). CDR3 size: 12 residues. Trimming shortened V by 1 base and J by 9 bases, and 7 bases separated the two germline ends.

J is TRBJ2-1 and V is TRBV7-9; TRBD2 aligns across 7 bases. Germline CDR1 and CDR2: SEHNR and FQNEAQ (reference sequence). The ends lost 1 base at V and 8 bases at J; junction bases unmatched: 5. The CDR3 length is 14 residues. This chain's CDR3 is CASSLGLAVDEQFF. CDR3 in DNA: TGTGCCAGCAGCTTAGGACTAGCAGTAGATGAGCAGTTCTTC.

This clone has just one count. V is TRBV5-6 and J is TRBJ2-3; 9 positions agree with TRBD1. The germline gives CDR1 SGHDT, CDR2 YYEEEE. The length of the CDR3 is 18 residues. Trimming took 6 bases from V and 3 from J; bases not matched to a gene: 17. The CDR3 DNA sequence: TGTGCCAGCATTCCAGGCCCCGGAGGGGACAGGGAAACAGATACGCAGTATTTT. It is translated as CASIPGPGGDRETDTQYF. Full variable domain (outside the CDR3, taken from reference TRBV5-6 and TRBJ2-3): DAGVTQSPTHLIKTRGQQVTLRCSPKSGHDTVSWYQQALGQGPQFIFQYYEEEERQRGNFPDRFSGHQFPNYSSELNVNALLLGDSALYLCASIPGPGGDRETDTQYFGPGTRLTVL.

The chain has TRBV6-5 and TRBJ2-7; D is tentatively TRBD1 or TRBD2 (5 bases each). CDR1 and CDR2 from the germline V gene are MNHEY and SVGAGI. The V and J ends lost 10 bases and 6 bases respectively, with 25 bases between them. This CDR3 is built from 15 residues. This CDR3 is CAIHPQGYGALEQYF. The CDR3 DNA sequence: TGTGCCATTCATCCACAAGGGTACGGGGCTCTCGAGCAGTACTTC.

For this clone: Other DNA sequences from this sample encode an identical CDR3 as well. The CDR3: CASSLASSGNTIYF. CDR3 nucleotide sequence: TGCGCCAGCAGTCTGGCCAGCTCTGGAAACACCATATATTTT. This chain connects TRBV5-1 to TRBJ1-3; D unclear. Per the germline V gene, CDR1 is SGHRS and CDR2 is YFSETQ. V was pared by 5 bases and J by 0 bases, with 9 bases between. This CDR3 spans 14 amino acids. The whole variable domain, filled in from reference TRBV5-1 and TRBJ1-3, reads KAGVTQTPRYLIKTRGQQVTLSCSPISGHRSVSWYQQTPGQGLQFLFEYFSETQRNKGNFPGRFSGRQFSNSRSEMNVSTLELGDSALYLCASSLASSGNTIYFGEGSWLTVV.

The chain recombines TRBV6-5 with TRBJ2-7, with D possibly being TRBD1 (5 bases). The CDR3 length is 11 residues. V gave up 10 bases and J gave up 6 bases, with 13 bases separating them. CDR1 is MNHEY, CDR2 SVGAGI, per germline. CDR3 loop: CAISQGPEQYF. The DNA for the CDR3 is TGTGCCATTTCCCAGGGCCCCGAGCAGTACTTC.

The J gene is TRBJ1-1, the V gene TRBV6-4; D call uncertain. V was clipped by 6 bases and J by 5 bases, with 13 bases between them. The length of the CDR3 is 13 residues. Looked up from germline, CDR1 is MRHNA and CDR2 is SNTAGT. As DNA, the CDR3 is TGTGCCAGCAGCCTCAGTCACGGGACTGAAGCTTTCTTT. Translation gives CASSLSHGTEAFF.

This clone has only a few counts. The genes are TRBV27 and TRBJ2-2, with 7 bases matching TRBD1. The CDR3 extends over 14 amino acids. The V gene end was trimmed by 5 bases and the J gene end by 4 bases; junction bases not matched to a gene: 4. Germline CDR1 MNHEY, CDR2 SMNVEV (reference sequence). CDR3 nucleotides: TGTGCCAGCAGTCTTTACAGGGGCACCGGGGAGCTGTTTTTT. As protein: CASSLYRGTGELFF.

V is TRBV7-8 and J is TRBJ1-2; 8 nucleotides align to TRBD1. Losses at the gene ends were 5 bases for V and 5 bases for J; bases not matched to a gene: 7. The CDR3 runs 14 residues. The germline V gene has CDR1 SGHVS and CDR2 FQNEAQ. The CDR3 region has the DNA TGTGCCAGCAGCCGAGACAGGGGCGATTATGGCTACACCTTC. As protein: CASSRDRGDYGYTF.

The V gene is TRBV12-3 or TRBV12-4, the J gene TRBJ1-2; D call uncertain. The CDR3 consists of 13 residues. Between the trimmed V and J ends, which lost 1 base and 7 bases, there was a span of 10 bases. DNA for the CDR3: TGTGCCAGCAGTTTAGGTCCAGCGGGTGGCTACACCTTC. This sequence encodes CASSLGPAGGYTF.

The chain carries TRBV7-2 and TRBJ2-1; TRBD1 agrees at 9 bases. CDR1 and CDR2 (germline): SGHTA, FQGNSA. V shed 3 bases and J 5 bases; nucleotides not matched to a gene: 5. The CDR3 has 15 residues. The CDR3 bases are TGTGCCAGCAGCTTGGGGACAGGGTTGAACAATGAGCAGTTCTTC. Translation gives CASSLGTGLNNEQFF.

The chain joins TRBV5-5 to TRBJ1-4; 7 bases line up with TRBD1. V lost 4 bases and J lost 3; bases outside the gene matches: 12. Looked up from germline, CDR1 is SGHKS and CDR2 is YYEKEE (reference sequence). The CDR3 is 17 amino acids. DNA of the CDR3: TGTGCCAGCAGCCTTACGTCAAAGGGACAGCCTAATGAAAAACTGTTTTTT. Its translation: CASSLTSKGQPNEKLFF.

The CDR3 loop reads CASTLTGELFF. For the CDR3, the DNA is TGCGCCAGCACCCTCACCGGGGAGCTGTTTTTT. The chain carries TRBV10-2 and TRBJ2-2; no firm D call. CDR3 length: 11 amino acids. V was clipped by 7 bases and J by 4 bases, with 4 bases between them. CDR1 is WSHSY and CDR2 is SAAADI in the germline V gene.

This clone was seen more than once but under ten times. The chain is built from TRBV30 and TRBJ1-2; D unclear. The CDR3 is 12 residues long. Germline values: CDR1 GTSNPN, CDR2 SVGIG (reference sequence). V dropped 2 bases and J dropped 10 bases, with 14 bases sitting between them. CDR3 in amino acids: CAWSRPAGVYTF. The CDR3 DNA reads TGTGCCTGGAGTCGGCCGGCCGGCGTCTACACCTTC.

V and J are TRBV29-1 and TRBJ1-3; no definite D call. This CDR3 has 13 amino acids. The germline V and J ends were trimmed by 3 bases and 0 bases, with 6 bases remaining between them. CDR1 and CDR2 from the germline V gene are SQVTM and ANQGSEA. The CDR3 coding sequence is TGCAGCGTTGAGACGAACTCTGGAAACACCATATATTTT. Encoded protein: CSVETNSGNTIYF.

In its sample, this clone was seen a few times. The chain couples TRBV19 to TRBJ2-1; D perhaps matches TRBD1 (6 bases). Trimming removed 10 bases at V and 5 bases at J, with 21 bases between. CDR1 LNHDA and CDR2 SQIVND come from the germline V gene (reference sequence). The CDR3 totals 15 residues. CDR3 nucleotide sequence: TGTGCCACTAGGCCCCGCCGGACAGCCAACAATGAGCAGTTCTTC. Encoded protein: CATRPRRTANNEQFF. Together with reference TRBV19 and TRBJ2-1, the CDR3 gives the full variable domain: DGGITQSPKYLFRKEGQNVTLSCEQNLNHDAMYWYRQDPGQGLRLIYYSQIVNDFQKGDIAEGYSVSREKKESFPLTVTSAQKNPTAFYLCATRPRRTANNEQFFGPGTRLTVL.

The CDR3 bases are TGCGCCAGCAGCTTGGTTAGCGGGGAGCGGGGAGATACGCAGTATTTT. The encoded protein is CASSLVSGERGDTQYF. The chain has TRBV5-1 and TRBJ2-3; 8 bases are shared with TRBD2. The CDR3 totals 16 residues. Losses at the gene ends were 0 bases for V and 5 bases for J; bases not matched to a gene: 8. Germline V gene sequence: CDR1 SGHRS, CDR2 YFSETQ.

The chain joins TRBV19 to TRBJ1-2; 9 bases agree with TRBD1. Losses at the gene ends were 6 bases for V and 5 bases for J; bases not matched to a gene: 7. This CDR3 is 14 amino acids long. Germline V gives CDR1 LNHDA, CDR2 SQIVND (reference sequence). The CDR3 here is CASSRWDREYGYTF. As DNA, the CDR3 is TGTGCCAGTAGCCGATGGGACAGGGAGTATGGCTACACCTTC.

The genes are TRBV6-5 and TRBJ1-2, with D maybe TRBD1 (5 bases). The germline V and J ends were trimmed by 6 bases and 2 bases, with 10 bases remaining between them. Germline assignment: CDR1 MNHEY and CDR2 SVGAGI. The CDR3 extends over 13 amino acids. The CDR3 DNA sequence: TGTGCCAGCAGGGCCCGGGGGAACTATGGCTACACCTTC. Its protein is CASRARGNYGYTF.

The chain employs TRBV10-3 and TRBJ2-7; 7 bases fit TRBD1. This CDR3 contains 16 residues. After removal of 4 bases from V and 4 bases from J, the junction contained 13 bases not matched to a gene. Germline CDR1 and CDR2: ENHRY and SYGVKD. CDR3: CAISVSRTGENYEQYF. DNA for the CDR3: TGTGCCATCAGTGTTAGTAGGACAGGAGAGAATTACGAGCAGTACTTC.